This T cell receptor (beta chain) stems from a study of response to subunit inactivated influenza vaccine. Findings and caveats of the study: A suggestion made by the authors is that each seasonal influenza vaccination recruits few new T cells.

About this clonotype itself: Its antigen remains unidentified.

TCRdb re-analysed the RT-PCR reads in MiXCR, keeping a single row per CDR3 protein. The table has 530,000 or so distinct CDR3 sequences, about 10% seen once; the top ten hold 10%. The ends were cut back, 5 bases at V and 4 bases at J, with 10 bases in the middle. Germline loops: CDR1 SGHTA, CDR2 FQGNSA. The CDR3 is 13 amino acids. The V call is TRBV7-2, the J call TRBJ2-3; no firm D call. Here the sequenced sample was PBMCs from blood, taken on the day of vaccination. This TCR was sampled from a man aged 45-65 years who received an inactivated influenza vaccine. DNA for the CDR3: TGTGCCAGCAGCCGAAACTTGGCAGATACGCAGTATTTT. It codes for CASSRNLADTQYF. The full variable domain, rest sourced from reference TRBV7-2 and TRBJ2-3, is GAGVSQSPSNKVTEKGKDVELRCDPISGHTALYWYRQSLGQGLEFLIYFQGNSAPDKSGLPSDRFSAERTGGSVSTLTIQRTQQEDSAVYLCASSRNLADTQYFGPGTRLTVL.